This TCR beta chain was sequenced during a study of cytomegalovirus exposure and HLA in healthy donors. For the study at large: The use of the same platform for the 100 to 150 validation repertoires and the roughly 630 first-cohort repertoires was reported by a later analysis.

Study observations and caveats: Specific recognition of CMV antigens was confirmed in vitro for three chains (all CMV-associated). The finding came from a later analysis; first-cohort TCR clusters tended to co-occur in the 95 to 150 validation repertoires. Despite most TCR sequences being rare, some public TCRs occurred in many donors.

For this clone: The antigen is unknown.

TCRdb keeps only in-frame clones here, not all; method: immunoSEQ multiplex PCR. There are some 170,000 clones in the sample; around nine tenths occur only once, and approximately 2.5% lies in the top ten. CDR3 length: 15 residues. The ends were cut back, 5 bases at V and 5 bases at J, with 18 bases in the middle. Per the germline V gene, CDR1 is SNHLY and CDR2 is FYNNEI. J is TRBJ2-5 and V is TRBV2; TRBD1 might be the D (6 bases). Specimen: PBMCs. The TCR was taken from a man between 18 and 29 years old in good health and CMV-seropositive. In DNA form, the CDR3 reads TGTGCCAGCAGTCCGCCCGGGCGGCAGGGGGAGACCCAGTACTTC. The encoded protein is CASSPPGRQGETQYF.